Sequencing of this T cell receptor beta chain was carried out in a study of cytomegalovirus exposure and HLA in healthy donors. Study observations and caveats: Data from an earlier analysis indicated that most TCR beta V segments were productive either about 87% or about 30% of the time. Most subjects' HLA-A and HLA-B alleles were reportedly predicted from TCR beta sequences.

This PCR relied on a set of 60 Vbeta primers and 13 Jbeta primers. Measured with immunoSEQ multiplex PCR; TCRdb has only the in-frame clones, and not every one. The data show around 160,000 clones, around two thirds seen once. A note on this clone: The target antigen is unknown.

The specimen sequenced was PBMCs. The sequence was collected from a middle-aged man in good health and CMV-seronegative.

This chain's CDR3 is CAISEDTVETQYF. The CDR3 region has the DNA TGTGCCATCAGCGAGGACACTGTGGAGACCCAGTACTTC. The rearrangement joins TRBV10-3 to TRBJ2-5; D is possibly TRBD1 (5 bases). Germline V gives CDR1 ENHRY, CDR2 SYGVKD. Trimming removed 6 bases from V and 5 bases from J, with 13 bases in between. This CDR3 is built from 13 residues.